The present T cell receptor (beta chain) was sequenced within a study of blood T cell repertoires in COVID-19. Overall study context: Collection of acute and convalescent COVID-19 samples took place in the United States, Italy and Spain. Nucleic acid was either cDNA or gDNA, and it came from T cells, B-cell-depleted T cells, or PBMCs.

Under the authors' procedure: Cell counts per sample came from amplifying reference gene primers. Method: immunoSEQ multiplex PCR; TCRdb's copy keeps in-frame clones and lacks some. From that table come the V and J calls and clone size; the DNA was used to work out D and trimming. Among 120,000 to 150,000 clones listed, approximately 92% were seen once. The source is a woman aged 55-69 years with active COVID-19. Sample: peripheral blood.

The CDR3 protein is CASSLGGPPYEQYF. CDR3 in DNA: TGTGCCAGCAGCTTAGGGGGGCCCCCCTACGAGCAGTACTTC. The chain links TRBV11-3 to TRBJ2-7, with TRBD1 as a possible D gene (6 bases). V shed 1 base and J shed 2 bases, with 9 bases lying between them. Per the germline V gene, CDR1 is SGHNT and CDR2 is YENEEA. The CDR3 consists of 14 residues.